Each of the 21 T cell receptor beta chains below was sequenced from the same sample in a study of human T cells and chemical hapten exposure. Unfractionated whole blood was the source of the extracted total RNA. TCRdb reprocessed the 5' RACE reads via MiXCR and lists one record per CDR3 protein. The sample holds about 140,000 distinct CDR3 sequences, 4.1% seen once. The receptors here all came from a female donor in good health.

At least ten counts were recorded for this clonotype. The V gene is TRBV7-9, the J gene TRBJ1-2; 7 bases line up with TRBD1. The germline CDR1 and CDR2 sequences are SEHNR and FQNEAQ (reference sequence). CDR3 length: 13 residues. Trimming cost V 1 base and J 8 bases; bases outside gene matches: 4. CDR3 sequence (DNA): TGTGCCAGCAGCTTAGAACAGGGGTACGGCTACACCTTC. Translation gives CASSLEQGYGYTF.

This clonotype was detected many times. The rearrangement joins TRBV9 to TRBJ2-7, with D possibly TRBD2 on 5 matching bases. The CDR3 loop spans 16 amino acids. V was trimmed by 4 bases and J by 0 bases, leaving 17 bases between them. CDR1 and CDR2 (germline): SGDLS, YYNGEE. CDR3 in DNA: TGTGCCAGCAGCCCATTTGGCGGGTTTAGCTCCTACGAGCAGTACTTC. Translation: CASSPFGGFSSYEQYF.

Regarding this clonotype: The conserved phenylalanine or tryptophan normally closing the CDR3 is absent here, so this likely arose from a read error. This rearrangement joins TRBV6-5 to TRBJ2-7; D is uncertain. Trimming left V 0 bases short and J 5 bases short, with 8 bases between. The CDR3 runs 13 residues. Germline V gene data show CDR1 as MNHEY and CDR2 as SVGAGI. CDR3 region: CASSYSGKHEQYS. For the CDR3, the DNA is TGTGCCAGCAGTTACTCAGGGAAACACGAGCAGTACTCC.

This clonotype was recorded at least ten times. The chain is built from TRBV27 and TRBJ1-2; D gene uncertain. The V end was cut by 5 bases, the J end by 8 bases, with 9 bases between. The CDR3 contains 11 residues. Germline V gene sequence: CDR1 MNHEY, CDR2 SMNVEV (reference sequence). In nucleotides, the CDR3 is TGTGCCAGCAGTGGAGGGTACGGCTACACCTTC. As protein: CASSGGYGYTF.

V is TRBV6-2 or TRBV6-3 and J is TRBJ1-5; weak D call: TRBD1 (5 bases). Per germline, CDR1 MNHEY and CDR2 SVGEGT. V was clipped by 0 bases and J by 6 bases, with 12 bases between them. This CDR3 is built from 15 residues. The CDR3 loop is CASSYSRAGLQPQHF. The CDR3 DNA reads as TGTGCCAGCAGTTACTCGAGGGCAGGGCTTCAGCCCCAGCATTTT.

This clonotype was recorded many times. The V gene is TRBV6-5, the J gene TRBJ2-7; 7 bases fit TRBD1. This CDR3 has 14 residues. Germline CDR1 is MNHEY and CDR2 is SVGAGI. J lost 2 bases, V lost 5 bases, and 6 bases had no gene match. The CDR3 nucleotides are TGTGCCAGCAGTGCCGGGACAGCGACCTACGAGCAGTACTTC. It yields the protein CASSAGTATYEQYF.

This clonotype was seen many times. This chain links TRBV29-1 with TRBJ2-3; weak D call: TRBD2 (5 bases). In germline, CDR1 is SQVTM, CDR2 ANQGSEA. The CDR3 has 14 residues. Trimming stripped 7 bases from V and 3 bases from J, with 17 bases between. This chain's CDR3 is CSGLISAATDTQYF. The CDR3 DNA reads as TGCAGCGGCTTAATTTCAGCGGCTACAGATACGCAGTATTTT.

This clonotype was picked up many times. The chain joins TRBV29-1 to TRBJ1-1; D not certain. V gave up 4 bases and J gave up 0 bases, with 15 bases separating them. Germline CDR1 SQVTM, CDR2 ANQGSEA. This CDR3 is built from 15 residues. The chain's CDR3 is CSVGGVWQMNTEAFF. CDR3 nucleotide sequence: TGCAGCGTTGGAGGCGTTTGGCAGATGAACACTGAAGCTTTCTTT. The entire variable domain, with the rest obtained from reference TRBV29-1 and TRBJ1-1, is as follows: SAVISQKPSRDICQRGTSLTIQCQVDSQVTMMFWYRQQPGQSLTLIATANQGSEATYESGFVIDKFPISRPNLTFSTLTVSNMSPEDSSIYLCSVGGVWQMNTEAFFGQGTRLTVV.

This clonotype was detected a few times. J is TRBJ2-7 and V is TRBV5-4; 9 nucleotides align to TRBD1. The V gene's germline CDR1 is SGHNT and CDR2 YYREEE (reference sequence). The CDR3 consists of 12 residues. V gave up 0 bases and J gave up 12 bases; unmatched junction bases: 4. CDR3 sequence reads: CASSLDRGHRYF. The CDR3 nucleotides are TGTGCCAGCAGCTTGGACAGGGGGCACAGGTACTTC.

This clonotype has a count of ten or more. The chain joins TRBV10-1 to TRBJ1-6; TRBD1 agrees at 7 bases. The germline gives CDR1 WNHNN, CDR2 SYGVQD (reference sequence). J was trimmed by 5 bases and V by 7 bases; bases with no gene match: 8. The CDR3 covers 15 residues. The CDR3 region is CASTPGQCDNSPLHF. CDR3 in DNA: TGCGCCAGCACTCCGGGACAGTGCGATAATTCACCCCTCCACTTT.

This clonotype has a count of ten or more. The rearrangement joins TRBV7-3 to TRBJ2-1; D is possibly TRBD2 (7 bases). V was trimmed by 2 bases and J by 8 bases, leaving 16 bases between them. The CDR3 totals 15 residues. The germline gives CDR1 SGHTA, CDR2 FQGTGA. CDR3 residues: CASSLQQGGFHEQFF. The CDR3 DNA reads TGTGCCAGCAGCTTACAACAGGGAGGGTTTCATGAGCAGTTCTTC.

This clonotype came up many times. CDR3: CSARHPRDTQYF. The CDR3 DNA reads TGCAGTGCTAGACATCCGAGGGATACGCAGTATTTT. This chain joins TRBV20-1 and TRBJ2-3; D is uncertain. The ends were cut back, 2 bases at V and 6 bases at J, with 9 bases in the middle. The germline gives CDR1 DFQATT, CDR2 SNEGSKA (reference sequence). The CDR3 is made up of 12 amino acids.

This clonotype was detected many times. The chain is built from TRBV2 and TRBJ1-2, with D maybe TRBD1 (6 bases). The V gene lost 6 bases and the J gene lost 0 bases, with 14 bases spanning the gap. Per germline, CDR1 SNHLY and CDR2 FYNNEI. This CDR3 is built from 15 residues. CDR3 in amino acids: CASSVQGNSNYGYTF. CDR3 sequence (DNA): TGTGCCAGCAGCGTTCAGGGGAACTCTAACTATGGCTACACCTTC.

This clonotype was seen many times. The rearrangement links TRBV7-2 to TRBJ2-2; TRBD1 or TRBD2 may be the D gene (5 bases each). Germline V gives CDR1 SGHTA, CDR2 FQGNSA. This CDR3 comprises 13 residues. Trimming stripped 4 bases from V and 6 bases from J, with 9 bases between. The chain's CDR3 is CASSYRGPGELFF. The CDR3 region has the DNA TGTGCCAGCAGCTATAGGGGACCCGGGGAGCTGTTTTTT.

There are many counts of this clonotype. This chain links TRBV4-3 with TRBJ2-5; possibly TRBD2 for D (5 bases). Trimming removed 4 bases from V and 7 bases from J, with 16 bases in between. The CDR3 totals 14 residues. Germline V lookup: CDR1 LGHNA, CDR2 YSLEER. Here the CDR3 reads CASSPSHGRGTQYF. The DNA for the CDR3 is TGCGCCAGCAGCCCATCACATGGCCGGGGGACCCAGTACTTC.

This clonotype occurred many times. V usage is TRBV29-1 and J usage is TRBJ2-7, with D tentatively TRBD2 (5 bases). Germline V lookup: CDR1 SQVTM, CDR2 ANQGSEA. This CDR3 contains 10 residues. With 7 bases removed from V and 5 bases from J, the gap between germline ends came to 9 bases. The DNA for the CDR3 is TGCAGCGCGGGGTATGACGAGCAGTACTTC. It is translated as CSAGYDEQYF.

This clonotype was counted at least ten times. The V call is TRBV28, the J call TRBJ1-5, with D unresolved. There are 12 residues in the CDR3. The V end lost 6 bases, the J end lost 3 bases, and 6 bases lay between the germline ends. Germline CDR1 MDHEN, CDR2 SYDVKM. The CDR3: CASSQNNQPQHF. CDR3 nucleotides: TGTGCCAGCAGCCAAAACAATCAGCCCCAGCATTTT.

V usage is TRBV5-1 and J usage is TRBJ2-2, with TRBD2 identical over 8 bases. This CDR3 contains 15 residues. Germline CDR1 is SGHRS and CDR2 is YFSETQ. V lost 4 bases and J lost 4; bases outside the gene matches: 6. The CDR3 region has the DNA TGCGCCAGCAGCGTGGGCGGGACTAGCACCGGGGAGCTGTTTTTT. It specifies CASSVGGTSTGELFF.

This clonotype appeared many times. J is TRBJ1-1 and V is TRBV7-6; 8 nucleotides match TRBD1. This CDR3 comprises 15 residues. Germline V gene lookup returns CDR1 SGHVS and CDR2 FNYEAQ. J was trimmed by 4 bases and V by 1 base; bases with no gene match: 5. For the CDR3, the DNA is TGTGCCAGCAGCTTAGTGACAGGGGTTAGCACTGAAGCTTTCTTT. Its translation: CASSLVTGVSTEAFF.

This clonotype was seen ten or more times. The chain links TRBV7-9 to TRBJ2-2, with 9 bases identical to TRBD1. Trimming took 5 bases from V and 0 from J; bases not matched to a gene: 4. This CDR3 has 16 residues. From germline, CDR1 is SEHNR and CDR2 FQNEAQ (reference sequence). The CDR3 protein is CASSNRDRANTGELFF. The CDR3 coding sequence is TGTGCCAGCAGCAACCGGGACAGGGCGAACACCGGGGAGCTGTTTTTT.

The genes are TRBV7-9 and TRBJ2-2; D gene unclear. Germline V gene data show CDR1 as SEHNR and CDR2 as FQNEAQ (reference sequence). CDR3 length: 13 amino acids. V was clipped by 4 bases and J by 5 bases, with 8 bases between them. CDR3 sequence: CASSCKGTGELFF. The CDR3 bases are TGTGCCAGCAGCTGTAAGGGAACCGGGGAGCTGTTTTTT.